This T cell receptor (beta chain) is from a study of cytomegalovirus exposure and HLA in healthy donors. The study's findings and limits: Reportedly, TCR beta sequences accurately predicted HLA-A and HLA-B alleles in most subjects. A later analysis reportedly found fewer N-insertions in an Asian-associated ancestry cluster than the roughly 670-donor mean. A further, later analysis showed that HLA-associated TCR beta chains (compared with equally common others) were more clonally expanded.

This CDR3 has 18 residues. Germline V gene sequence: CDR1 LGHNA, CDR2 YNFKEQ. Trimming removed 5 bases from V and 4 bases from J; junction bases left unmatched: 15. PCR employed 60 Vbeta and 13 Jbeta primers. Method: immunoSEQ multiplex PCR; TCRdb's copy keeps in-frame clones and lacks some. Seen here are roughly 100,000 clones, about 83% observed once, and the top ten hold approximately 3.7%. Notes on this clone: Its specificity is not known.

Sequenced material: PBMCs. The sequence derives from a female donor in good health and CMV-seropositive. The rearrangement links TRBV4-2 to TRBJ2-3; TRBD2 agrees at 10 bases. CDR3 in DNA: TGTGCCAGCAGCGCGGGACGGTCGCTAGCGGGGGCCCCAGATACGCAGTATTTT. Protein: CASSAGRSLAGAPDTQYF.